This TCR beta chain was documented in a study of shared clonotypes between healthy human individuals. V gave up 1 base and J gave up 4 bases, with 9 bases separating them. The CDR3 length is 14 residues. Germline-derived CDR1 and CDR2 are SEHNR and FQNEAQ (reference sequence). Naive CD45RA+ and memory CD45RA-negative subsets were split from CD4+ cells. This clone was recorded only once. Clones were sequenced by immunoSEQ multiplex PCR, and TCRdb holds only the in-frame ones, with some missing. The repertoire includes 2 million to 2.5 million clones, approximately 94% of them detected once, and over 0.1% sits in the top ten.

Sequenced input: naive CD4+ T cells sorted from blood. Subset noted: CD45RA+ positively selected. This receptor was identified in a man aged 18 to 35 in good health. This chain uses TRBV7-9 with TRBJ2-3, with D possibly matching TRBD2 (7 bases). The CDR3 coding sequence is TGTGCCAGCAGCTTAGGGGAGGGGGCAGATACGCAGTATTTT. Translated: CASSLGEGADTQYF. Full variable domain (outside the CDR3, taken from reference TRBV7-9 and TRBJ2-3): DTGVSQNPRHKITKRGQNVTFRCDPISEHNRLYWYRQTLGQGPEFLTYFQNEAQLEKSRLLSDRFSAERPKGSFSTLEIQRTEQGDSAMYLCASSLGEGADTQYFGPGTRLTVL.